The next 5 T cell receptor beta chains were all read from a single sample in a study of patients and donors after allogeneic stem cell transplantation. Each CDR3 protein gets one entry after TCRdb re-called the RT-PCR reads with MiXCR. The sample holds roughly 960,000 distinct CDR3 sequences, 18% seen once. The sequencing input was blood, either unsorted or a sorted T cell fraction (not recorded which). Source of these receptors: a human donor who was either an allogeneic HSCT recipient or a stem cell or donor lymphocyte infusion donor (not recorded which). It is not recorded whose cells these are; they may come from a transplant donor.

The gene calls are TRBV20-1 and TRBJ2-7, with TRBD2 matching over 11 bases. The CDR3 covers 16 residues. J lost 2 bases, V lost 1 base, and 7 bases had no gene match. Germline V gene data show CDR1 as DFQATT and CDR2 as SNEGSKA (reference sequence). CDR3: CSARGLAGGPAYEQYF. In nucleotides, the CDR3 is TGCAGTGCTAGAGGGCTAGCGGGAGGCCCTGCCTACGAGCAGTACTTC.

In this sample, this clonotype turned up a few times. The CDR3, as DNA: TGTGCCAGCAGTTTAGCAAGCCACACTGAAGCTTTCTTT. Amino acids: CASSLASHTEAFF. The V call is TRBV12-3 or TRBV12-4, the J call TRBJ1-1; unclear D gene. This CDR3 region has 13 residues. V lost 0 bases and J lost 3, with 5 bases in between.

CDR3: CASSLILGLTSTDTQYF. The CDR3 nucleotides read TGTGCCAGCAGCTTAATACTTGGACTGACTAGCACAGATACGCAGTATTTT. The chain recombines TRBV7-3 with TRBJ2-3; maybe TRBD2 (5 bases). The CDR3 is made up of 17 amino acids. V was trimmed by 1 base and J by 0 bases, leaving 14 bases between them. Germline-derived CDR1 and CDR2 are SGHTA and FQGTGA.

V is TRBV20-1 and J is TRBJ1-5; D possibly corresponds to TRBD1 (5 bases). Germline values: CDR1 DFQATT, CDR2 SNEGSKA (reference sequence). V lost 6 bases and J lost 2, with 17 bases in between. CDR3 length equals 15 residues. The CDR3 region has the DNA TGCAGTGCGCAAAGCGGGACCCAGGGCAATCAGCCCCAGCATTTT. This translates into CSAQSGTQGNQPQHF.

The rearrangement uses TRBV20-1 and TRBJ1-5; TRBD1 agrees at 8 bases. Trimming at V came to 3 bases and at J to 6 bases, leaving 10 bases not matched to a gene. The germline CDR1 and CDR2 sequences are DFQATT and SNEGSKA (reference sequence). This CDR3 has 15 residues. CDR3 region: CSARYLAGGSQPQHF. DNA for the CDR3: TGCAGTGCTAGGTACTTAGCAGGGGGCAGTCAGCCCCAGCATTTT.